A single sample is the source of the 17 T cell receptor beta chains below, sequenced in a study of T cells after yellow fever vaccination. TCRdb used MiXCR to reprocess the 5' RACE reads, holding one entry per CDR3 protein. The table includes 350,000 to 450,000 distinct CDR3 sequences, about 6% detected once. This specimen consisted of PBMCs, obtained 5 days after the yellow fever booster vaccination. Every receptor here comes from a young man who received the YFV17D yellow fever vaccine.

In its sample, this clonotype was seen a few times. CDR3 sequence: CASSLNGAGVGPNEQFF. CDR3 nucleotides: TGTGCCAGCAGCTTAAATGGGGCGGGAGTGGGACCCAATGAGCAGTTCTTC. The chain carries TRBV7-3 and TRBJ2-1; 7 bases map to TRBD2. There are 17 residues in the CDR3. CDR1 and CDR2 (germline): SGHTA, FQGTGA. Trimming removed 1 base from V and 6 bases from J; junction bases left unmatched: 12.

This clonotype was counted only a few times. This chain uses TRBV3-1 with TRBJ2-3, with 8 bases matching TRBD2. CDR1 and CDR2 from the germline V gene are LGHDT and YNNKEL (reference sequence). V shed 1 base and J 0 bases; nucleotides not matched to a gene: 9. The CDR3 has 18 residues. The DNA of the CDR3 is TGTGCCAGCAGCCAAGGCGTTCTAGCGGGCACTAGCACAGATACGCAGTATTTT. This translates into CASSQGVLAGTSTDTQYF.

Ten or more counts support this clonotype. The V call is TRBV5-1, the J call TRBJ2-5, with 7 nucleotides matching TRBD1. The CDR3 is made up of 13 amino acids. V trimming: 2 bases; J trimming: 7 bases; junction bases outside the gene matches: 5. Germline V gene data show CDR1 as SGHRS and CDR2 as YFSETQ. CDR3 DNA sequence: TGCGCCAGCAGCTTTGACAGGGAAGGGACCCAGTACTTC. The encoded protein is CASSFDREGTQYF.

This clonotype was detected ten times or more. V is TRBV12-3 or TRBV12-4 and J is TRBJ2-7, with D unresolved. Trimming stripped 5 bases from V and 9 bases from J, with 11 bases between. The CDR3 is 11 residues long. This chain's CDR3 is CASSLDMGQYF. CDR3 nucleotide sequence: TGTGCCAGCAGTCTCGACATGGGGCAGTACTTC.

The V and J genes are TRBV9 and TRBJ2-4, with 12 nucleotides matching TRBD2. The ends lost 2 bases at V and 8 bases at J; junction bases unmatched: 8. Germline CDR1 is SGDLS and CDR2 is YYNGEE. There are 16 residues in the CDR3. This chain's CDR3 is CASSVGTSGPRDIQYF. The DNA of the CDR3 is TGTGCCAGCAGCGTTGGGACTAGCGGGCCCCGAGACATTCAGTACTTC.

This clonotype came up many times. The rearrangement uses TRBV20-1 and TRBJ2-2; D remains unclear. The V gene lost 1 base and the J gene lost 1 base, with 10 bases spanning the gap. From germline, CDR1 is DFQATT and CDR2 SNEGSKA (reference sequence). This CDR3 spans 15 amino acids. The CDR3 loop reads CSARVLQWNTGELFF. The CDR3 bases are TGCAGTGCTAGAGTCTTACAGTGGAACACCGGGGAGCTGTTTTTT.

There are a few counts of this clonotype. The chain couples TRBV7-2 to TRBJ2-7; the D is unclear. Germline V lookup: CDR1 SGHTA, CDR2 FQGNSA. The CDR3 runs to 12 residues. Trimming took off 5 bases at V and 6 bases at J, with 11 bases between the two ends. CDR3 sequence reads: CASSHTLGEQYF. CDR3 sequence (DNA): TGTGCCAGCAGCCACACCCTCGGCGAGCAGTACTTC. The entire variable domain, with the rest obtained from reference TRBV7-2 and TRBJ2-7, is as follows: GAGVSQSPSNKVTEKGKDVELRCDPISGHTALYWYRQSLGQGLEFLIYFQGNSAPDKSGLPSDRFSAERTGGSVSTLTIQRTQQEDSAVYLCASSHTLGEQYFGPGTRLTVT.

This clonotype occurred many times. The chain's CDR3 is CASRSVYEQYF. The CDR3 bases are TGTGCCAGCAGATCAGTTTACGAGCAGTACTTC. The V gene is TRBV28, the J gene TRBJ2-7; D uncertain. There are 11 residues in the CDR3. Germline CDR1 reads MDHEN; CDR2 reads SYDVKM. Trimming took 6 bases from V and 4 from J, leaving 7 bases between them.

Many counts were recorded for this clonotype. The genes are TRBV30 and TRBJ2-3; 12 bases agree with TRBD2. CDR1 is GTSNPN and CDR2 is SVGIG in the germline V gene (reference sequence). V lost 0 bases to trimming and J lost 5 bases; unmatched junction nucleotides: 9. This CDR3 is built from 17 residues. CDR3 coding DNA: TGTGCCTGGAGTGTCCTAGCGGGAGGGCCGGGTGGAGATACGCAGTATTTT. Translating gives CAWSVLAGGPGGDTQYF.

This clonotype was counted between two and nine times. The rearrangement uses TRBV20-1 and TRBJ2-7; TRBD1 agrees at 8 bases. Trimming removed 3 bases from V and 6 bases from J; junction bases left unmatched: 4. Per the germline V gene, CDR1 is DFQATT and CDR2 is SNEGSKA (reference sequence). The CDR3 has 12 residues. CDR3 sequence: CSARTGEPEQYF. Here the CDR3 DNA reads TGCAGTGCTAGGACAGGGGAACCCGAGCAGTACTTC.

This clonotype was observed a handful of times. The rearrangement uses TRBV20-1 and TRBJ2-2; 7 nucleotides agree with TRBD1. Per the germline V gene, CDR1 is DFQATT and CDR2 is SNEGSKA (reference sequence). After removal of 6 bases from V and 5 bases from J, the junction contained 9 bases not matched to a gene. The CDR3 is 14 residues long. The CDR3 region has the DNA TGCAGTGCCAGGGGGAATCTGAAGACCGGGGAGCTGTTTTTT. This sequence encodes CSARGNLKTGELFF.

This clonotype has ten or more counts. CDR3 DNA sequence: TGCGCCAGCAGCTTGGGACAGGACAACTCCTACGAGCAGTACTTC. This encodes CASSLGQDNSYEQYF. V is TRBV5-1 and J is TRBJ2-7; a possible D gene is TRBD1 (6 bases). The CDR3 contains 15 residues. Germline V gene sequence: CDR1 SGHRS, CDR2 YFSETQ. The V end was cut by 0 bases, the J end by 0 bases, with 10 bases between.

This clonotype was seen at least ten times. The chain uses TRBV20-1 and TRBJ2-1, with 8 bases matching TRBD2. Germline assignment: CDR1 DFQATT and CDR2 SNEGSKA (reference sequence). The CDR3 spans 15 residues. The CDR3 DNA is TGCAGGGCGAAAAGGATAGCGGGACCTTACAATGAGCAGTTCTTC. It yields the protein CRAKRIAGPYNEQFF.

The sample holds a few counts of this clonotype. The V gene is TRBV4-3, the J gene TRBJ2-6; D not resolved. The CDR3 contains 15 residues. Germline-derived CDR1 and CDR2 are LGHNA and YSLEER. Trimming shortened V by 2 bases and J by 0 bases, and 5 bases separated the two germline ends. The CDR3 spells CASSQQISGANVLTF. In DNA, the CDR3 is TGCGCCAGCAGCCAACAGATCTCTGGGGCCAACGTCCTGACTTTC.

This clonotype has a handful of counts. This chain connects TRBV11-2 to TRBJ2-1, with 13 bases fitting TRBD2. With 0 bases clipped from V and 1 base from J, the junction kept 6 bases outside the gene matches. This CDR3 is built from 19 residues. Germline loops: CDR1 SGHAT, CDR2 FQNNGV. The CDR3 bases are TGTGCCAGCAGCTTAGACGGGACTAGCGGGACTTTATCCTACAATGAGCAGTTCTTC. Its translation: CASSLDGTSGTLSYNEQFF. Full variable domain (remainder filled in from reference TRBV11-2 and TRBJ2-1): EAGVAQSPRYKIIEKRQSVAFWCNPISGHATLYWYQQILGQGPKLLIQFQNNGVVDDSQLPKDRFSAERLKGVDSTLKIQPAKLEDSAVYLCASSLDGTSGTLSYNEQFFGPGTRLTVL.

CDR3 DNA: TGTGCCAGCAGCTTGGGGCCAGTGAGCTCCTACAATGAGCAGTTCTTC. Translating gives CASSLGPVSSYNEQFF. This sequence joins TRBV5-4 and TRBJ2-1; D ambiguous. This CDR3 is 16 amino acids long. Germline V gives CDR1 SGHNT, CDR2 YYREEE (reference sequence). V shed 0 bases and J shed 0 bases, with 10 bases lying between them.

This clonotype was detected ten times or more. The gene calls are TRBV5-6 and TRBJ1-5; D uncertain. CDR1 is SGHDT and CDR2 is YYEEEE in the germline V gene. This CDR3 comprises 14 residues. Deletions cut 3 bases from V and 0 bases from J, with 7 bases between. In nucleotides, the CDR3 is TGTGCCAGCAGCTGGGGATCTAGCAATCAGCCCCAGCATTTT. Residues: CASSWGSSNQPQHF.